This T cell receptor beta chain originates from a study of post-analysis software for immune sequencing data. Findings and limits, study-wide: The five TRBV segments detected at higher frequency in patients than in controls included TRBV5-6, TRBV5-1 and TRBV20-1.

The TCR beta cDNA libraries contained unique molecular identifiers. TCRdb ran MiXCR on the PCR reads and lists one entry per CDR3 protein. Altogether roughly 800,000 distinct CDR3 sequences are present, around 27% being singletons, with the ten largest covering 0.56%. The sample holds many counts of this clonotype. No antigen is known for it. The V end lost 5 bases, the J end lost 5 bases, and 10 bases lay between the germline ends. From germline, CDR1 is SEHNR and CDR2 FQNEAQ (reference sequence). The CDR3 is 12 amino acids. The sequence came from a girl aged 5-17 years with multiple sclerosis. Material for sequencing was blood. This chain joins TRBV7-9 and TRBJ2-7; no firm D call. The CDR3, as DNA: TGTGCCAGCAGCCCCACGTTCCACGAGCAGTACTTC. As protein: CASSPTFHEQYF.